The sequence of this TCR beta chain was determined in a study of T cells after yellow fever vaccination. Study observations and caveats: Overall, a small share of clonotypes was seen in both CD4 and CD8 compartments. Most clones from primary vaccination were detected again post-booster (roughly 96% CD4, about 85% CD8).

This clonotype has only a few counts. Its antigen is undetermined. The V segment lost 2 bases and the J segment 4 bases; nucleotides outside the gene matches: 2. Looked up from germline, CDR1 is LNHNV and CDR2 is YYDKDF (reference sequence). This CDR3 has 13 amino acids. In TCRdb, the 5' RACE reads were re-called with MiXCR into one record per CDR3 protein. The data hold more than 350,000 distinct CDR3 sequences, with roughly 10% observed a single time. The receptor's source is a man in his late teens or twenties who received the YFV17D yellow fever vaccine. This specimen consisted of PBMCs, obtained on the day of the first yellow fever vaccination. This chain connects TRBV15 to TRBJ2-7; 7 positions match TRBD1. CDR3 loop: CATSRLQGYEQYV. CDR3 coding DNA: TGTGCCACCAGCAGACTACAGGGGTACGAGCAGTACGTC.